One TCR beta chain is described in this entry. Its antigen is undetermined. Its ends do not fully match the called genes, so a read error is possible. The data derive from a study of cytomegalovirus exposure and HLA in healthy donors. As for the study in general: One earlier analysis, a look at around 170 million T cells, found more than 100 million unique TCR beta sequences.

CDR3 length: 15 amino acids. Germline V gene lookup returns CDR1 GTSNPN and CDR2 SVGIG (reference sequence). Study findings and constraints: Under 20,000 TCR beta sequences were associated with HLA alleles at 0.05 false discovery rate in a later analysis. An observed cluster of highly shared sequence variants was recorded as a likely sequencing artifact. It was taken for granted in presence/absence analyses that sequencing depth across donors was roughly uniform.

PCR involved 60 Vbeta and 13 Jbeta primers. The data were produced by immunoSEQ multiplex PCR, yet TCRdb's version contains in-frame clones alone and is incomplete. The sample lists 150,000 or so clones; approximately 85% were seen once. This chain joins TRBV30 and TRBJ2-6, with D possibly being TRBD1 (5 bases). The sequence derives from a man aged 18 to 35 in good health and CMV-seropositive. Sequencing used PBMCs. The CDR3 spells CAGSGGHSGANGLTF. In DNA, the CDR3 is TGTGCCGGAAGTGGCGGTCACTCTGGGGCCAACGGCCTGACTTTC.